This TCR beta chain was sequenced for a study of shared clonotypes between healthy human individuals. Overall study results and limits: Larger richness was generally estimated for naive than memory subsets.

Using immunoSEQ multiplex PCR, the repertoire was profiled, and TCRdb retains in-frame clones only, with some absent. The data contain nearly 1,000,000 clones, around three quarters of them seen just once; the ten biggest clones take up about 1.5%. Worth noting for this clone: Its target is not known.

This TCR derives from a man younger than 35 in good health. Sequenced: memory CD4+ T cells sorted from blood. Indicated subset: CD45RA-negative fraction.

CDR3 in DNA: TGTGCCAGCAGCATTACGTGGGACAGCACGAAAGAAGCTTTCTTT. This sequence encodes CASSITWDSTKEAFF. The chain couples TRBV11-2 to TRBJ1-1, with 7 bases fitting TRBD1. The CDR3 is 15 residues long. V trimming: 5 bases; J trimming: 8 bases; junction bases outside the gene matches: 14. Germline V gene lookup returns CDR1 SGHAT and CDR2 FQNNGV.